The clone carrying this T cell receptor beta chain was detected only once. The CDR3 loop spans 12 amino acids. Germline V gives CDR1 MDHEN, CDR2 SYDVKM. Trimming took 10 bases from V and 4 from J, leaving 11 bases between them. Per the original data handling: From reference gene primer amplification, estimates of nucleated cell counts were derived. The repertoire was sequenced with immunoSEQ multiplex PCR; TCRdb's copy has only in-frame clones and lacks some. That table gives V, J and clone size, and the DNA gave D and trimming. The table records around 72,000 clones, more than 70% of them present only once. The record originates from a study of blood T cell repertoires in COVID-19. About the study: Samples representing acute and convalescent COVID-19 were sourced from the United States, Italy and Spain. Nucleic acid was either cDNA or gDNA, and it came from T cells, B-cell-depleted T cells, or PBMCs.

The sequenced sample was peripheral blood. The V and J genes are TRBV28 and TRBJ2-1; a weak D match, TRBD1 (6 bases). The source is a woman aged 70 to 79 with acute or convalescent COVID-19. CDR3 nucleotides: TGTGCCACCGGAACAGGGTACAATGAGCAGTTCTTC. Translation gives CATGTGYNEQFF.